This TCR beta chain was sequenced in a study of cytomegalovirus exposure and HLA in healthy donors (dated by TCRdb to about 2017). Study-wide context: In an earlier analysis of approximately 500 of the donors, 276 Gb of sequence data and 95 million to 130 million unique TCR beta sequences from about 190 million T cells were reported. Donor age, sex, ethnicity and CMV serostatus were compiled alongside the repertoire data. The genetic ancestry cluster associated with self-reported Caucasian donors included 70% to 85% of the approximately 430 genotyped donors. Rather than drawing on any new phenotypic data, the later analysis identified candidate immune exposures from TCR beta sequences and the way those sequences occurred across donors. In a later analysis, previously published TCR beta repertoires from 666 donors were re-analyzed and high-resolution HLA genotyping was added so that TCR occurrence patterns could be studied. Every repertoire in the discovery cohort had been generated on one and the same sequencing platform. Both class I and class II loci were covered by HLA typing, at four-digit resolution. Using immunosequencing, the study profiled T cell repertoires from 500 to 800 subjects and related those repertoires to cytomegalovirus serostatus. In addition to the first cohort of approximately 670 subjects, a separate validation cohort of around 110 different subjects was used. Because of strong linkage in the cohort, roughly 5 DR-DQ haplotypes were treated as single units for association and clustering. Across 398 genotyped donors of the cohort, an average of about 240,000 unique TCR beta nucleotide sequences per donor were sequenced, and 15% to 20% of those sequences were non-productive. An earlier analysis of 587 of the donors used high-throughput TCR beta sequencing to judge whether each TCR beta V gene segment behaved as functional or pseudogenic. In a later genetic analysis, genome-wide SNP genotypes for 398 of the 666 donors were used, and that subset was treated as a discovery cohort. An early release covering approximately 600 HLA-typed donors comprised around 300 gigabases of sequencing data and around 80 million unique TCR sequences. To predict cytomegalovirus infection status, the study combined high-throughput TCR immunosequencing, statistical association of individual TCRs with disease status, and machine learning. The number of typed donors differed by locus: roughly 629-630 for A, B, C, DRB1 and DQB1; 522 for DQA1; over 600 for DPA1; and about 450 for DPB1. The study aimed to test whether cataloging public T cell receptors could reveal signatures of past pathogen exposure. Results and caveats for the whole study, not just this receptor: Because some donors lacked HLA typing at each locus, the association tests relied only on the typed subset. Sequencing depth was assumed to be roughly uniform across donors in the presence/absence analyses, though that assumption may not hold. V-gene and J-gene trimming of TCR beta chains was associated with a missense DCLRE1C variant in a later genetic analysis, and the association was replicated in an independent cohort. A later analysis associated roughly 17,000 TCR beta sequences with specific HLA alleles at a false discovery rate of 0.05. Across donors, most TCR sequences were observed very rarely, whereas some public TCRs were present in many individuals. A few of the identified cytomegalovirus-associated TCR beta chains were confirmed in vitro to be specific for cytomegalovirus antigens. In an earlier analysis of some 500 of the donors, most TCR beta V segments were observed in productive rearrangements about 90% or about 30% of the time, broadly matching IMGT annotations. According to a later analysis, parvovirus B19, influenza, CMV and Epstein-Barr virus appeared linked to several top co-occurrence clusters. Only TCR beta chains were sequenced in this cohort, and the absence of alpha or paired-chain data limited detectable features. The earlier analysis of approximately 560 of the donors excluded approximately 15 rarely observed V segments, including chromosome 9 orphons, because counts were too low. A further reported finding was that TCR beta sequences accurately predicted the HLA-A and HLA-B alleles for most subjects in the first cohort. Because the 87-base-pair reads could not distinguish some IMGT-functional V segments, including TRBV6-2 and TRBV6-3, those segments were excluded. According to a later genetic analysis, donors in an Asian-associated ancestry cluster had fewer N-insertions in productive TCRs than the approximately 690-donor mean. A cluster of highly shared sequence variants was judged likely to represent a technical artifact of the sequencing pipeline. Linkage disequilibrium might explain the correlated functional status among segregating V segments, but an unknown experimental factor could not be ruled out. A later analysis found that TCR association rates varied across HLA loci, with DRB1 alleles showing the most associated TCRs and HLA-C alleles the fewest. In a later analysis, HLA-associated TCR beta chains were found to be more clonally expanded and to have lower generation probabilities than equally common non-associated chains. In both the original and validation cohorts, the classifier was reported to diagnose cytomegalovirus status with high specificity and sensitivity. The study listed 164 TCR beta chains as associated with cytomegalovirus. The authors suggested that the approach could potentially be generalized to other disease states and immunological phenotypes. When HLA alleles, especially DR and DQ, strongly co-occurred, attributing TCR associations to individual alleles was difficult. According to a later analysis, most CMV-associated TCR beta chains appeared to be HLA-restricted, and the HLA associations seemed to be driven largely by CMV exposure. CMV serostatus was the only immune exposure information available for the cohort.

CDR1 and CDR2 (KGHSH, LQKENI) derive from the germline V gene. The CDR3 measures 16 amino acids from cysteine to phenylalanine. Here the CDR3 DNA is all that survives: 48 bases in frame from base 1. From V the trimming removes 2 bases and from J it removes 8 bases, while the gene matches leave 12 bases of the junction unaccounted for. In total, roughly 710 healthy bone marrow donors made up the cohort. Cohort members were all nominally healthy when sampled, although unrecorded immune exposures were likely present. The donor tested CMV seropositive, placing the donor among the 290 or so seropositive members of the cohort. A peripheral blood sample was collected from each donor, and TCR beta sequencing was performed on peripheral blood mononuclear cells. Genomic DNA was extracted from the blood cell samples with the Qiagen DNeasy Blood Extraction Kit. The library was generated by the immunoSEQ multiplex PCR assay. For the multiplex PCR, a mixture combining 60 forward primers for TCR Vbeta segments and 13 reverse primers for TCR Jbeta segments was used. Amplification of the CDR3 region of rearranged TCR beta genes was performed with a multiplex PCR assay on genomic DNA. The Illumina HiSeq System was used to sequence the amplified TCR beta libraries as 87-base-pair reads. Per the source publication's procedure: In a later analysis, approximately 74 million unique TCR beta chains were counted across the 650 to 750 repertoires, and roughly 11 million of these chains were shared by at least two donors. A nearest-neighbor algorithm error-corrected the raw reads and collapsed the reads into unique sequences, merging closely related sequences to remove PCR and sequencing errors. V, D and J gene segments were assigned by aligning CDR3 sequences to IMGT reference sequences. For a sequence to be retained, a match of at least six nucleotides was required to both a V gene segment and a J gene segment. Rearrangements were called productive when the CDR3 lacked stop codons and stayed in frame with V and J; all others were non-productive. Following IMGT convention, CDR3 was defined as the stretch from the second conserved V-encoded cysteine up to the conserved J-encoded phenylalanine. The earlier analysis of a few hundred of the donors excluded any sequence lacking an unambiguous match to a single V gene segment. In an earlier analysis of approximately 610 of the donors, V segments were called functional above 56.7% productive rearrangements and were called segregating when the between-donor standard deviation exceeded 5%. A statistical classification framework was built to diagnose cytomegalovirus status from the catalog of TCR beta chain sequences. V and J gene assignment, in a later analysis, came from comparing TCR nucleotide sequences with IMGT/GENE-DB human TR gene sequences. Using the TCRdist pipeline, a later analysis assigned CDR3 sequences along with most-parsimonious VDJ recombination scenarios. In a later analysis, each TCR beta chain was defined by its CDR3 amino acid sequence together with its V-gene family, and reads lacking a unique V-gene family were excluded. In a later analysis, around 650 highly shared, low-generation-probability nucleotide sequences were removed to address suspected cross-contamination and a sequencing artifact. A later analysis calculated a clonal expansion index for each public chain from normalized within-repertoire ranks of inferred template counts. In a later analysis, generation probabilities were computed using a VDJ recombination model fitted to out-of-frame rearrangements, and the results were checked against IGoR. A later analysis scored TCR-TCR, TCR-HLA and TCR-CMV co-occurrence with hypergeometric tests, applying a repertoire-size bias correction to TCR pairs. A later analysis estimated false discovery rates by permuting HLA or CMV assignments 20 times. In a later analysis, co-occurring TCRs were grouped using DBSCAN, with TCRdist sequence similarity added in when clustering inside HLA-allele-positive subsets. Repertoires with fewer than 30,000 or more than 120,000 public chains, plus five repertoires with anomalous nucleotide sharing, were excluded from co-occurrence clustering. The clones in this table, taken by TCRdb from immuneACCESS, are in-frame only. Not every clone is retained; where verified, under half of the shortfall comes from an unresolved V gene, and the cause of the rest is unknown. V and J calls and clone size are given by that table; D and trimming were obtained from the DNA. Here the sample has about 190,000 clones; about 69% occur a single time. The ten largest make up 4% to 5% of the sample.

Turning to this clone: There is no known antigen for this receptor. The record has no base qualities; no much larger clone is one base away.

This chain is built from TRBV18 and TRBJ1-2, and TRBD1 matches 9 of the central bases. The TCR comes from a man aged 25 to 40 in good health and CMV-seropositive. Sequencing input: PBMCs. In nucleotides, the sequence is TGTGCCAGCTCACCATACGTCGGACAGGGGCCGGGGGGCTACACCTTC. Translated, this is CASSPYVGQGPGGYTF.